This entry features one TCR beta chain sequence. Its antigen is still unknown. At deep level, the assay was performed. Repertoires were generated with immunoSEQ multiplex PCR, while TCRdb's copy carries only in-frame clones and drops some. The sample records approximately 2.1 million clones, just over 90% being singletons. Within Nashville, Tennessee resided all donors, each a Caucasian adult. With 3 bases removed from V and 2 bases from J, the gap between germline ends came to 11 bases. Germline V CDR1 and CDR2: LNHDA, SQIVND (reference sequence). CDR3 size: 16 residues. This specimen comes from a study of shared clonotypes between healthy human individuals. The study, taken as a whole, reports: Richness estimates generally favored naive over memory subsets. Generation of non-shared clonotypes was less probable than generation of clonotypes shared by all four donors.

This sequence originates from a man aged 18 to 29 in good health. Some clones in this sample may be carry-over from other donors' samples. Sequenced: naive CD4+ T cells from PBMCs. The subset is: CD45RA+ positively selected. The genes are TRBV19 and TRBJ2-6; D is uncertain. CDR3 nucleotides: TGTGCCAGTAGTATTCGCTGGGTCGCTGGGGCCAACGTCCTGACTTTC. This sequence encodes CASSIRWVAGANVLTF.